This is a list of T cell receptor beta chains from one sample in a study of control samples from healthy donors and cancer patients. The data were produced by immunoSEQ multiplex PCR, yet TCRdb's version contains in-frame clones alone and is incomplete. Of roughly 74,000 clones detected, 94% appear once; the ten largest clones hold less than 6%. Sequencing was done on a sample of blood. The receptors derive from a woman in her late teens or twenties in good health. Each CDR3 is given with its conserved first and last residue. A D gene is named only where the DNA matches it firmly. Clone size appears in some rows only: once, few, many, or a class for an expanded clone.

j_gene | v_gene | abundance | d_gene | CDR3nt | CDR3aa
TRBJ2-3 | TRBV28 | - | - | TGTGCCAGCAGTTTAACCGGACACGCCTGGGAGACAGATACGCAGTATTTT | CASSLTGHAWETDTQYF
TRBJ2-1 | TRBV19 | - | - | TGTGCCAGTACCATGGATATGGGATACTACAATGAGCAGTTCTTC | CASTMDMGYYNEQFF
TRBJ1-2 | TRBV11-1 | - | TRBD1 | TGTGCCAGCAGCAACCCAGGGGGCGAGTTCTTTGGCTACACCTTC | CASSNPGGEFFGYTF
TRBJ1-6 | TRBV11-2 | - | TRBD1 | TGTGCCAGCAGCGGGGACAGCTTCGGGTCTTCACCCCTCCACTTT | CASSGDSFGSSPLHF
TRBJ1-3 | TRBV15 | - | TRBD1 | TGTGCCACCAGCAGCGGTCGACAGGGAGGAAACACCATATATTTT | CATSSGRQGGNTIYF
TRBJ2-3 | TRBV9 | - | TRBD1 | TGTGCCAGCAGCGCTCCCGGGACAGTTAGCACAGATACGCAGTATTTT | CASSAPGTVSTDTQYF
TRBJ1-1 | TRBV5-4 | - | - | TGTGCCAGCAGCTTCTCTACCACCATGAACACTGAAGCTTTCTTT | CASSFSTTMNTEAFF
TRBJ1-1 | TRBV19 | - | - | TGTGCCAGTAGTGCACAGGAGGACACTGAAGCTTTCTTT | CASSAQEDTEAFF
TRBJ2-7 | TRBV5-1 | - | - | TGCGCCAGCAGCTTGGCGGTAATGGGGGATTGGAAGGAGCAGTACTTC | CASSLAVMGDWKEQYF
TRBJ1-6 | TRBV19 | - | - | TGTGCCAGTAGTATAGAGGCAGGGGTTAATTCACCCCTCCACTTT | CASSIEAGVNSPLHF
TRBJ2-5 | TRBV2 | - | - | TGTGCCAGCAGTGCCCAACTAGTAGGGGGACAAGAGACCCAGTACTTC | CASSAQLVGGQETQYF
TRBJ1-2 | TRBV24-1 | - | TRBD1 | TGTGCCACCAGTGATTTTGGGCCGGCGGGGGGACAGGGGCAAGGCTACACCTTC | CATSDFGPAGGQGQGYTF
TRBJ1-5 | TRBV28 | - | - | TGTGCCAGCAGTTCCTACTCGACCGATCAGCCCCAGCATTTT | CASSSYSTDQPQHF
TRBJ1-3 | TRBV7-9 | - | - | TGTGCCAGCAAGGGAGTGGAAAACACCATATATTTT | CASKGVENTIYF
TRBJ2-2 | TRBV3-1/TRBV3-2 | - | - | TGTGCCAGCAGTTGGTTTAACACCGGGGAGCTGTTTTTT | CASSWFNTGELFF
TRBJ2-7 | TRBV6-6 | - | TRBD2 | TGTGCCAGCAGTTACCCAAGATTGCGGGAGGTGTACGAGCAGTACTTC | CASSYPRLREVYEQYF
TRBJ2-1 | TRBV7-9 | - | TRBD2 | TGTGCCAGCAGCTACCTACTAGCGGGAGTCAATGAGCAGTTCTTC | CASSYLLAGVNEQFF
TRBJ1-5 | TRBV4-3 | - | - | TGCGCCAGCAGCCAAGAGCTGAGGGTGTGGGATCAGCCCCAGCATTTT | CASSQELRVWDQPQHF
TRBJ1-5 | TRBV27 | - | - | TGTGCCAGCAGTTTTTCGACGCACCGGGGGCAGCCCCAGCATTTT | CASSFSTHRGQPQHF
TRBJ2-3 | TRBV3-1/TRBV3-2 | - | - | TGTGCCAGCAGCCAAGTATTGGAGAGCACAGATACGCAGTATTTT | CASSQVLESTDTQYF
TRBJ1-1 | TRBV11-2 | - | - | TGTGCCAGCAGCTTATTGAGCACTGAAGCTTTCTTT | CASSLLSTEAFF
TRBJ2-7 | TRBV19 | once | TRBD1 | TGTGCCAGTAGTCCTTTGGGACAGAACTACGAGCAGTACTTC | CASSPLGQNYEQYF
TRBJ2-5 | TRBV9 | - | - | TGTGCCAGCAGCGTAGGTGGGAGGGGGCGAGGGGAGACCCAGTACTTC | CASSVGGRGRGETQYF
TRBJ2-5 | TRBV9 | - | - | TGTGCCAGCAGCGTAGTGGGGGAAGAGACCCAGTACTTC | CASSVVGEETQYF
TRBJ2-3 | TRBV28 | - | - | TGTGCCAGCAGTCCCCGGGGAGTCCCCACAGATACGCAGTATTTT | CASSPRGVPTDTQYF